These 12 T cell receptor beta chains were all obtained from the same sample, sequenced in a study of vaccination effects on CD4 cells after COVID-19. Sequenced by immunoSEQ multiplex PCR; TCRdb stores in-frame clones only, minus some. The repertoire includes 50,000 to 70,000 clones, 65% to 80% of them detected once, and more than 2% sits in the top ten. The antigens for these receptors are not known. Isolation of CD4+ T cells took place after about 10 days of culture. Everyone in the study got two shots of either the BNT162b2 or mRNA-1273 vaccine. Sample: CD4+ T cells from PBMCs cultured without peptide, taken after COVID-19 vaccination. These receptors came from a human donor who received a COVID-19 vaccine.

The chain has TRBV9 and TRBJ1-6, with 7 bases identical to TRBD1. CDR1 SGDLS and CDR2 YYNGEE come from the germline V gene. The junction had 10 bases not matched to a gene; V was cut back by 4 bases and J by 15 bases. The CDR3 length is 13 residues. The CDR3 DNA follows: TGTGCCAGCAGCCTCCTCCAAACAGGGGACCTCCACTTT. The encoded protein is CASSLLQTGDLHF.

This sequence joins TRBV18 and TRBJ1-4; 8 bases are shared with TRBD1. The junction had 3 bases not matched to a gene; V was cut back by 8 bases and J by 4 bases. The CDR3 covers 13 residues. Germline CDR1 is KGHSH and CDR2 is LQKENI. The CDR3 here is CASRTGINEKLFF. In DNA, the CDR3 is TGTGCCAGCCGGACAGGGATTAATGAAAAACTGTTTTTT.

This clone appeared a single time. The V and J genes are TRBV12-5 and TRBJ2-3; no definite D call. This CDR3 is built from 14 residues. CDR1 and CDR2 (germline): LGHNT, FRNRAP. V was pared by 1 base and J by 4 bases, with 9 bases between. The CDR3 DNA reads TGTGCTAGTGGTTTGGAAGGGTCGGCAGATACGCAGTATTTT. It is translated as CASGLEGSADTQYF.

This clone has a handful of counts. This sequence joins TRBV6-5 and TRBJ1-2; D is possibly TRBD1 (6 bases). In germline, CDR1 is MNHEY, CDR2 SVGAGI. V was pared by 7 bases and J by 5 bases, with 20 bases between. CDR3 length: 15 amino acids. This chain's CDR3 is CASTLPYRDLYGYTF. Here the CDR3 DNA reads TGTGCCAGCACTCTACCCTACAGGGACCTATATGGCTACACCTTC.

The CDR3 coding sequence is TGTGCCAGCAGTGACTCGTGGTCAACTTCCCGACCCACGCGGGCTTTCTTT. Protein product: CASSDSWSTSRPTRAFF. This chain connects TRBV6-4 to TRBJ1-1; D not certain. The CDR3 length is 17 residues. V lost 0 bases and J lost 11, with 25 bases in between. CDR1 is MRHNA, CDR2 SNTAGT, per germline.

The genes are TRBV6-4 and TRBJ2-2; D remains unclear. The V end lost 5 bases, the J end lost 4 bases, and 11 bases lay between the germline ends. The CDR3 has 14 amino acids. Germline values: CDR1 MRHNA, CDR2 SNTAGT. CDR3 residues: CASSTTETTGELFF. The CDR3 DNA is TGTGCCAGCAGTACAACAGAGACCACCGGGGAGCTGTTTTTT.

This chain connects TRBV5-1 to TRBJ2-3; 11 bases are a match to TRBD2. Germline assignment: CDR1 SGHRS and CDR2 YFSETQ. With 0 bases clipped from V and 6 bases from J, the junction kept 6 bases outside the gene matches. This CDR3 has 16 residues. The CDR3 is CASSLDLSGGGDTQYF. DNA of the CDR3: TGCGCCAGCAGCTTGGACCTTAGCGGGGGGGGTGATACGCAGTATTTT.

The chain employs TRBV4-1 and TRBJ1-3; the D is unclear. CDR1 MGHRA and CDR2 YSYEKL come from the germline V gene. V shed 0 bases and J shed 7 bases, with 7 bases lying between them. The CDR3 has 13 amino acids. The CDR3 here is CASSQDRRNTIYF. Written as DNA, the CDR3 is TGCGCCAGCAGCCAAGATCGGCGGAACACCATATATTTT.

The chain links TRBV28 to TRBJ2-1, with D possibly being TRBD2 (6 bases). This CDR3 has 15 residues. Per germline, CDR1 MDHEN and CDR2 SYDVKM. The V end lost 5 bases, the J end lost 7 bases, and 18 bases lay between the germline ends. CDR3 amino acids: CASSPGGAGENEQFF. As DNA, the CDR3 is TGTGCCAGCAGTCCCGGAGGGGCGGGTGAAAATGAGCAGTTCTTC.

The chain carries TRBV9 and TRBJ1-3, with TRBD1 as a possible D gene (5 bases). Trimming stripped 3 bases from V and 3 bases from J, with 13 bases between. The CDR3 has 15 amino acids. CDR1 and CDR2 from the germline V gene are SGDLS and YYNGEE. The CDR3 nucleotides are TGTGCCAGCAGCGAAGATGGGCAGGGTGGAAACACCATATATTTT. Translating gives CASSEDGQGGNTIYF.

The genes are TRBV6-6 and TRBJ2-1, with 9 bases lining up with TRBD2. The CDR3 consists of 19 residues. The germline V gene has CDR1 MNHNY and CDR2 SVGAGI (reference sequence). V shed 5 bases, J shed 0 bases, and the junction held 14 bases outside the gene matches. CDR3 protein: CASSPKLAGALSSYNEQFF. CDR3 coding DNA: TGTGCCAGCAGTCCCAAATTAGCGGGGGCCTTGAGCTCCTACAATGAGCAGTTCTTC.

This rearrangement joins TRBV5-1 to TRBJ2-5; 11 bases match TRBD2. CDR1 and CDR2 (germline): SGHRS, YFSETQ. The trim removed 4 bases at V and 3 bases at J, leaving 5 bases unmatched. The CDR3 totals 15 residues. CDR3 sequence (DNA): TGCGCCAGCAGCGCCCTACTAGCGGGGGAAGAGACCCAGTACTTC. Its protein product is CASSALLAGEETQYF.